These T cell receptor beta chains were read from a single sample in a study of CD8 T cells in Susac syndrome. Via MiXCR, TCRdb re-called the immunoSEQ multiplex PCR reads, giving one row per CDR3 protein. The repertoire holds some 220,000 distinct CDR3 sequences, with nearly 97% as singletons. The specimen was CD4+ T cells from PBMCs. The receptor set was obtained from a human donor with multiple sclerosis. CDR3s include the opening cysteine and the closing phenylalanine or tryptophan. Each record gives: V gene, J gene, CDR3 length, D gene, clone size, CDR3 DNA, CDR3 protein. The D gene is left open where the match is weak. Size tells how often a clone was seen (once, few, many) or the class of an expanded clone, and some rows leave it out.

TRBV30	TRBJ2-1	15	.	once	TGTGCCTGGAGTGGAGGACTGGGACGAGGCAATGAGCAGTTCTTC	CAWSGGLGRGNEQFF
TRBV30	TRBJ2-7	15	TRBD2	once	TGTGCCTGGAGTGTACGTAGCGGGAGGAGCTACGAGCAGTACTTC	CAWSVRSGRSYEQYF
TRBV7-2	TRBJ2-2	14	.	.	TGTGCCAGCAGCTTAATGCAGAACACCGGGGAGCTGTTTTTT	CASSLMQNTGELFF
TRBV23-1	TRBJ1-5	16	TRBD1	.	TGCGCCAGCAGTCAATCGGACAGGGGGATTGGTCAGCCCCAGCATTTT	CASSQSDRGIGQPQHF
TRBV20-1	TRBJ1-5	14	TRBD1	.	TGCAGTGCTAGTGGACAGGGTTCGAGTCAGCCCCAGCATTTT	CSASGQGSSQPQHF
TRBV2	TRBJ1-2	13	.	.	TGTGCCAGCAGTGAAGAGGGGGTGGGAGGCTACACCTTC	CASSEEGVGGYTF
TRBV2	TRBJ1-5	12	.	.	TGTGCCAGCAGTGGATACAATCACCCCCAGCATTTT	CASSGYNHPQHF
TRBV15	TRBJ1-1	15	TRBD1	.	TGTGCCACCAGCAGAGGGGGAGTACAGGGGGCGCGGGCTTTCTTT	CATSRGGVQGARAFF
TRBV5-6	TRBJ1-2	14	.	.	TGTGCCAGCAGCTTGCTAGGCCCGGACACTGGCTACACCTTC	CASSLLGPDTGYTF
TRBV29-1	TRBJ2-4	14	.	few	TGCAGCGTTGAAGGGACAATCGATAAACACATTCAGTACTTC	CSVEGTIDKHIQYF
TRBV15	TRBJ2-5	17	TRBD2	.	TGTGCCACCAGCAGAGGTTGGCAGCGGGGGGGCCAAGAGACCCAGTACTTC	CATSRGWQRGGQETQYF
TRBV20-1	TRBJ2-1	14	TRBD2	once	TGCAGTGCTAGTTTACTAGCGGGACCCAATGAGCAGTTCTTC	CSASLLAGPNEQFF
TRBV20-1	TRBJ2-4	12	.	.	TGCAGTGCCTCCGGACGGGGAAACATTCAGTACTTC	CSASGRGNIQYF
TRBV18	TRBJ1-6	14	.	.	TGTGCCAGCTCACCAGGGGACGCCGGGAAAACCCTCCACTTT	CASSPGDAGKTLHF
TRBV2	TRBJ1-5	11	.	.	TGTGCCAGCAGTGAAGGTGGCGGTCATCATTTT	CASSEGGGHHF
TRBV30	TRBJ2-7	12	.	.	TGTGCCTTTCGGACAGATACATACGAGCAGTACTTC	CAFRTDTYEQYF
TRBV6-2/TRBV6-3	TRBJ2-7	13	TRBD1	.	TGTGCCAGCAGTCGCCCGACAGGGAACGAGCAGTACTTC	CASSRPTGNEQYF
TRBV4-1	TRBJ1-2	14	.	.	TGCGCCAGCAGCCAAGCCGGGACTAACTATGGCTACACCTTC	CASSQAGTNYGYTF
TRBV12-3/TRBV12-4	TRBJ1-5	12	.	.	TGTGCCAGCGCCCCAGAAAATCAGCCCCAGCATTTT	CASAPENQPQHF
TRBV6-5	TRBJ1-5	14	.	.	TGTGCCAGCAGGTCAATACGAAGGAATCAGCCCCAGCATTTT	CASRSIRRNQPQHF
TRBV11-2	TRBJ2-7	15	.	once	TGTGCCAGCAGCTTAGGTGCAGGGCTGGGCTACGAGCAGTACTTC	CASSLGAGLGYEQYF
TRBV24-1	TRBJ2-1	11	.	.	TGTGCCACCAGTGACACGTATGAGCAGTTCTTC	CATSDTYEQFF
TRBV18	TRBJ1-2	13	.	few	TGTGCCAGCTCACCCGGGACAAACTATGGCTACACCTTC	CASSPGTNYGYTF
TRBV6-1	TRBJ2-7	12	.	.	TGTGCCAGCAGTGCACAGGGCTACGAGCAGTACTTC	CASSAQGYEQYF
TRBV9	TRBJ1-6	14	.	.	TGTGCCAGCAGCGTTACCGGTTCGCAAGCACCCCTCCACTTT	CASSVTGSQAPLHF
TRBV20-1	TRBJ2-1	15	TRBD2	.	TGCAGTGCTAGTTCCCTAGCGGCATCCTACAATGAGCAGTTCTTC	CSASSLAASYNEQFF
TRBV6-2/TRBV6-3	TRBJ2-7	14	TRBD1	.	TGTGCCAGCAGGGTTTGGACAGGGAGCTACGAGCAGTACTTC	CASRVWTGSYEQYF
TRBV9	TRBJ1-1	16	TRBD1	.	TGTGCCAGCAGCGTAGGGGGGACAGGAGTCGGGACTGAAGCTTTCTTT	CASSVGGTGVGTEAFF
TRBV3-1	TRBJ2-7	13	.	few	TGTGCCAGCACCCCTGGACCACCATACGAGCAGTACTTC	CASTPGPPYEQYF